This T cell receptor (beta chain) stems from a study of blood T cell repertoires in COVID-19. For the study at large: T cells, B-cell-depleted T cells, or PBMCs provided the cDNA or gDNA that served as material.

The CDR3 loop spans 12 amino acids. CDR1 is SGHRS and CDR2 is YFSETQ in the germline V gene. V lost 2 bases and J lost 7, with 9 bases in between. TCRdb keeps only in-frame clones here, not all; method: immunoSEQ multiplex PCR. The data contain about 440,000 clones, 80% to 95% of them singletons. Participants, roughly 18 to 90 years old, spanned approximately 26 US areas. What the recovered Cohort 3 donors had was two negative PCRs, clearance, or symptom resolution. This sequence originates from a man between 18 and 29 years old who had recovered from COVID-19. The chain is built from TRBV5-1 and TRBJ1-1; unclear D gene. Sequences were obtained from PBMCs or T cells enriched from blood (not recorded which). This chain's CDR3 is CASSFDSGEAFF. The CDR3 DNA reads TGCGCCAGCAGCTTTGATAGCGGTGAAGCTTTCTTT.